This entry lists 32 T cell receptor beta chains sequenced from one sample in a study of patients and donors after allogeneic stem cell transplantation. TCRdb re-derived calls from the RT-PCR reads in MiXCR, one entry per CDR3 protein. The table has 410,000 or so distinct CDR3 sequences, roughly 17% seen once; the top ten hold less than 8.5%. Source material: blood, either unsorted or a sorted T cell fraction (not recorded which). These receptors came from a human donor who was either an allogeneic HSCT recipient or a stem cell or donor lymphocyte infusion donor (not recorded which). It is not recorded whose cells these are; they may come from a transplant donor.

The V and J genes are TRBV4-3 and TRBJ2-7; possible D gene TRBD2, 6 bases. V lost 1 base to trimming and J lost 5 bases, with 15 bases between them. The CDR3 totals 15 residues. The germline gives CDR1 LGHNA, CDR2 YSLEER. The CDR3 spells CASSQGRAATDEQYF. The CDR3 DNA reads TGCGCCAGCAGCCAAGGGAGGGCAGCTACCGACGAGCAGTACTTC.

This chain links TRBV29-1 with TRBJ2-5, with 9 bases matching TRBD1. The CDR3 totals 14 residues. The trim removed 6 bases at V and 3 bases at J, leaving 8 bases unmatched. Germline CDR1 SQVTM, CDR2 ANQGSEA. CDR3 coding DNA: TGCAGCGTCCGGGACAGGGCACCAAAAGAGACCCAGTACTTC. It specifies CSVRDRAPKETQYF. Combining the CDR3 with reference TRBV29-1 and TRBJ2-5 gives the whole variable domain SAVISQKPSRDICQRGTSLTIQCQVDSQVTMMFWYRQQPGQSLTLIATANQGSEATYESGFVIDKFPISRPNLTFSTLTVSNMSPEDSSIYLCSVRDRAPKETQYFGPGTRLLVL.

This clonotype was observed a few times. The CDR3 reads CASSLGGGVEQFF. The CDR3 nucleotides read TGTGCCAGCAGCTTAGGAGGGGGGGTTGAGCAGTTCTTC. The gene calls are TRBV7-9 and TRBJ2-1, with D possibly matching TRBD2 (7 bases). V lost 1 base, J lost 9 bases, and 10 bases lay in between. Germline lookup yields CDR1 SEHNR and CDR2 FQNEAQ (reference sequence). The CDR3 sequence is 13 residues long.

V usage is TRBV5-1 and J usage is TRBJ2-7, with D maybe TRBD1 (5 bases). V was clipped by 2 bases and J by 3 bases, with 15 bases between them. Germline loops: CDR1 SGHRS, CDR2 YFSETQ. The CDR3 totals 15 residues. This CDR3 reads CASSFRAAKVYEQYF. CDR3 DNA: TGCGCCAGCAGCTTCAGGGCCGCCAAGGTCTACGAGCAGTACTTC.

This clonotype was found a few times. The chain is built from TRBV18 and TRBJ1-3, with TRBD1 as a possible D gene (5 bases). Germline V gene sequence: CDR1 KGHSH, CDR2 LQKENI. CDR3 size: 14 residues. Trimming removed 10 bases at V and 3 bases at J, with 16 bases between. CDR3 bases: TGTGCCACTCTGGGGGACGCTCGTGGAAACACCATATATTTT. It translates to CATLGDARGNTIYF.

In its sample, this clonotype was seen a few times. The chain employs TRBV5-1 and TRBJ1-3, with 8 bases matching TRBD1. With 4 bases clipped from V and 0 bases from J, the junction kept 6 bases outside the gene matches. This CDR3 is 16 amino acids long. The germline gives CDR1 SGHRS, CDR2 YFSETQ. CDR3 DNA sequence: TGCGCCAGCAGCGTTACAGGGGGACTCTCTGGAAACACCATATATTTT. Its translation is CASSVTGGLSGNTIYF.

V is TRBV5-1 and J is TRBJ2-1; 7 bases are a match to TRBD2. Germline values: CDR1 SGHRS, CDR2 YFSETQ. The CDR3 contains 15 residues. Trimming removed 2 bases from V and 0 bases from J; junction bases left unmatched: 2. CDR3: CASSLRTSSYNEQFF. CDR3 nucleotide sequence: TGCGCCAGCAGCTTAAGGACTAGCTCCTACAATGAGCAGTTCTTC.

This clonotype has only a few counts. V usage is TRBV3-1 and J usage is TRBJ1-2, with no clear D. CDR3 size: 15 residues. Trimming removed 2 bases from V and 2 bases from J, with 12 bases in between. Germline V gene lookup returns CDR1 LGHDT and CDR2 YNNKEL (reference sequence). CDR3 sequence (DNA): TGTGCCAGCAGCCAATTGGATAGTGAGAACTATGGCTACACCTTC. This translates into CASSQLDSENYGYTF.

This clonotype has at least ten counts. The J gene is TRBJ2-6, the V gene TRBV12-3 or TRBV12-4; D might be TRBD1 or TRBD2, each matching 5 bases. CDR3 length equals 15 residues. The ends were cut back, 2 bases at V and 2 bases at J, with 7 bases in the middle. CDR3 amino acids: CASSLRGPGANVLTF. CDR3 coding DNA: TGTGCCAGCAGTTTAAGGGGACCTGGGGCCAACGTCCTGACTTTC.

This clonotype was recorded a few times. This chain uses TRBV2 with TRBJ2-5, with no clear D. The CDR3 is 14 amino acids. CDR1 SNHLY and CDR2 FYNNEI come from the germline V gene. V was trimmed by 7 bases and J by 1 base, leaving 13 bases between them. In nucleotides, the CDR3 is TGTGCCAGCACCCGAGGATTAGGCCAAGAGACCCAGTACTTC. It yields the protein CASTRGLGQETQYF.

The rearrangement links TRBV18 to TRBJ2-1; D not certain. The V gene's germline CDR1 is KGHSH and CDR2 LQKENI. V lost 0 bases and J lost 3, with 9 bases in between. The CDR3 has 15 amino acids. CDR3 amino acids: CASSPPPQFYNEQFF. The DNA of the CDR3 is TGTGCCAGCTCACCACCGCCCCAGTTCTACAATGAGCAGTTCTTC.

This clonotype was seen a handful of times. This chain links TRBV9 with TRBJ1-1; 7 bases align to TRBD1. Germline CDR1 and CDR2: SGDLS and YYNGEE. The J segment lost 6 bases and the V segment lost 4 bases, leaving 21 bases of the junction unmatched. This CDR3 has 18 amino acids. Here the CDR3 reads CASSFQGGARSMDPEAFF. The CDR3 bases are TGTGCCAGCAGCTTCCAGGGGGGGGCCAGGTCCATGGACCCTGAAGCTTTCTTT.

This clonotype has just a few counts. The V gene is TRBV20-1, the J gene TRBJ1-6; 9 nucleotides agree with TRBD1. This CDR3 is built from 15 residues. V lost 3 bases and J lost 5; bases outside the gene matches: 5. Germline V gene sequence: CDR1 DFQATT, CDR2 SNEGSKA (reference sequence). The CDR3 here is CSARRTGVDNSPLHF. The CDR3 DNA is TGCAGTGCTAGGAGGACAGGGGTTGATAATTCACCCCTCCACTTT.

CDR3 bases: TGTGCCAGCAGTTTTTTTCGGACTAGCGGTATTTTCCCCCAGGAGACCCAGTACTTC. The encoded protein is CASSFFRTSGIFPQETQYF. This chain joins TRBV28 and TRBJ2-5; TRBD2 matches 10 bases. Germline V gives CDR1 MDHEN, CDR2 SYDVKM. V was clipped by 3 bases and J by 5 bases; unmatched bases: 18. The CDR3 consists of 19 residues. Filled out from reference TRBV28 and TRBJ2-5, the complete variable domain reads DVKVTQSSRYLVKRTGEKVFLECVQDMDHENMFWYRQDPGLGLRLIYFSYDVKMKEKGDIPEGYSVSREKKERFSLILESASTNQTSMYLCASSFFRTSGIFPQETQYFGPGTRLLVL.

This clonotype was counted between two and nine times. This chain uses TRBV20-1 with TRBJ2-1; D possibly matches TRBD1 or TRBD2 (7 bases each). Trimming pared 6 bases from V and 8 bases from J, leaving 17 bases between. The V gene's germline CDR1 is DFQATT and CDR2 SNEGSKA (reference sequence). CDR3 length: 13 residues. The CDR3: CSASGGGQDEQFF. CDR3 sequence (DNA): TGCAGTGCCTCAGGGGGGGGGCAGGATGAGCAGTTCTTC.

Only a few counts were recorded for this clonotype. The CDR3 loop is CASSLPYGGPTETQYF. CDR3 in DNA: TGTGCCAGCAGCTTACCCTACGGGGGGCCAACGGAGACCCAGTACTTC. The chain uses TRBV11-2 and TRBJ2-5; D is possibly TRBD2 (7 bases). CDR3 length: 16 amino acids. Germline V gives CDR1 SGHAT, CDR2 FQNNGV. V was pared by 2 bases and J by 5 bases, with 18 bases between.

This clonotype was observed many times. The chain carries TRBV28 and TRBJ2-7, with D perhaps TRBD1 (6 bases). Germline assignment: CDR1 MDHEN and CDR2 SYDVKM. V was cut by 2 bases and J by 4 bases, with 15 bases left in between. The CDR3 loop spans 15 amino acids. CDR3 in DNA: TGTGCCAGCAGTTTAGAACTTTGGACAGTATACGAGCAGTACTTC. As protein: CASSLELWTVYEQYF.

The J gene is TRBJ2-3, the V gene TRBV20-1; TRBD2 agrees at 8 bases. This CDR3 comprises 13 residues. V lost 6 bases, J lost 4 bases, and 6 bases stayed unmatched. Germline V gives CDR1 DFQATT, CDR2 SNEGSKA (reference sequence). CDR3 in amino acids: CSAIGLASDTQYF. CDR3 DNA sequence: TGCAGTGCGATCGGACTAGCATCAGATACGCAGTATTTT.

This clonotype was counted at least ten times. The rearrangement links TRBV9 to TRBJ2-7; a possible D gene is TRBD1 (6 bases). Germline lookup yields CDR1 SGDLS and CDR2 YYNGEE. CDR3 length equals 14 residues. V lost 4 bases to trimming and J lost 1 base, with 12 bases between them. CDR3 DNA: TGTGCCAGCAGCCCTCGGACAGATTCCTACGAGCAGTACTTC. Translating it yields CASSPRTDSYEQYF.

This chain connects TRBV6-5 to TRBJ2-7, with D possibly TRBD2 on 5 matching bases. Germline V gene sequence: CDR1 MNHEY, CDR2 SVGAGI. The CDR3 totals 17 residues. The V end lost 2 bases, the J end lost 2 bases, and 19 bases lay between the germline ends. CDR3 loop: CASSYGGSSGYAYEQYF. The CDR3, as DNA: TGTGCCAGCAGTTACGGCGGGTCCAGCGGCTACGCCTACGAGCAGTACTTC.

This chain links TRBV4-1 with TRBJ2-2; no reliable D call. Germline V CDR1 and CDR2: MGHRA, YSYEKL. V lost 3 bases and J lost 6, with 8 bases in between. The CDR3 is 13 amino acids. CDR3 in amino acids: CASSQEIAGELFF. The CDR3 DNA sequence: TGCGCCAGCAGCCAGGAAATTGCCGGGGAGCTGTTTTTT.

This clonotype was found many times. The rearrangement links TRBV6-1 to TRBJ2-7, with 11 bases identical to TRBD2. CDR1 is MNHNS, CDR2 SASEGT, per germline. This CDR3 has 15 residues. Losses at the gene ends were 5 bases for V and 3 bases for J; bases not matched to a gene: 6. The CDR3: CASSPLAGEVYEQYF. The CDR3 bases are TGTGCCAGCAGTCCACTAGCGGGAGAGGTCTACGAGCAGTACTTC.

The chain has TRBV20-1 and TRBJ1-2; no reliable D call. Germline CDR1 reads DFQATT; CDR2 reads SNEGSKA (reference sequence). Trimming removed 0 bases from V and 7 bases from J, with 18 bases in between. This CDR3 is 15 amino acids long. The CDR3 protein is CSARDLEGSRSGYTF. CDR3 in DNA: TGCAGTGCTAGAGATTTGGAAGGGAGCAGGAGTGGCTACACCTTC.

This clonotype was picked up one time. The gene calls are TRBV20-1 and TRBJ2-1; 7 bases map to TRBD2. With V trimmed by 4 bases and J by 6 bases, 12 bases remained unmatched. This CDR3 comprises 15 residues. Per the germline V gene, CDR1 is DFQATT and CDR2 is SNEGSKA (reference sequence). CDR3 residues: CSAKASGTHGNEQFF. The CDR3 region has the DNA TGCAGTGCTAAGGCTAGCGGTACTCACGGCAATGAGCAGTTCTTC.

This clonotype was counted many times. The rearrangement links TRBV5-1 to TRBJ1-1; D not resolved. The CDR3 length is 14 residues. Germline lookup yields CDR1 SGHRS and CDR2 YFSETQ. The ends were cut back, 0 bases at V and 4 bases at J, with 10 bases in the middle. CDR3 bases: TGCGCCAGCAGCTTGGGGGCGGTGAGCACTGAAGCTTTCTTT. Protein product: CASSLGAVSTEAFF.

This clonotype was seen only a few times. V usage is TRBV29-1 and J usage is TRBJ2-5, with D unresolved. CDR3 length: 12 amino acids. Germline V gene data show CDR1 as SQVTM and CDR2 as ANQGSEA. Trimming cost V 5 bases and J 1 base, with 8 bases left between them. CDR3 sequence reads: CSVRPSQETQYF. In DNA form, the CDR3 reads TGCAGCGTTCGCCCCTCCCAAGAGACCCAGTACTTC.

The chain employs TRBV5-1 and TRBJ2-1; D unresolved. The germline V and J ends were trimmed by 6 bases and 0 bases, with 10 bases remaining between them. This CDR3 is 14 amino acids long. Germline V gene data show CDR1 as SGHRS and CDR2 as YFSETQ. This CDR3 is CASTLRASYNEQFF. In DNA, the CDR3 is TGCGCCAGCACGCTCCGGGCCTCCTACAATGAGCAGTTCTTC.

This clonotype came up many times. This chain uses TRBV25-1 with TRBJ2-7; D is uncertain. Germline lookup yields CDR1 MGHDK and CDR2 SYGVNS. The CDR3 consists of 13 residues. Trimming left V 4 bases short and J 0 bases short, with 7 bases between. CDR3 bases: TGTGCCAGCAGTGCCCGAGCCTCCTACGAGCAGTACTTC. Translated, it gives CASSARASYEQYF.

On this clonotype: This clone may be a read error of a much larger clone one base away. The rearrangement links TRBV12-3 or TRBV12-4 to TRBJ2-1; no firm D call. The CDR3 length is 12 residues. As DNA, the CDR3 is TGTGCCAGCAAACCCCAATACAATCAGCAGTTCTTC. As protein: CASKPQYNQQFF.

This clonotype has more than one count but fewer than ten. The rearrangement links TRBV12-5 to TRBJ2-5, with D possibly matching TRBD1 (6 bases). Deletions cut 8 bases from V and 9 bases from J, with 13 bases between. The CDR3 consists of 11 residues. From germline, CDR1 is LGHNT and CDR2 FRNRAP. In DNA form, the CDR3 reads TGTGCTAGTAATGGGGGCTTAGCCCAGTACTTC. Translating it yields CASNGGLAQYF.

This clonotype was seen a handful of times. This chain connects TRBV7-3 to TRBJ2-3; D is perhaps TRBD2 (6 bases). This CDR3 region has 15 residues. Per germline, CDR1 SGHTA and CDR2 FQGTGA. Trimming removed 2 bases from V and 1 base from J, with 10 bases in between. CDR3 coding DNA: TGTGCCAGCAGCTTACTTCCGGGGGGCACAGATACGCAGTATTTT. Protein: CASSLLPGGTDTQYF.

This clonotype was recorded a few times. This rearrangement joins TRBV19 to TRBJ1-5; D not resolved. V was pared by 6 bases and J by 1 base, with 4 bases between. The germline V gene has CDR1 LNHDA and CDR2 SQIVND (reference sequence). The CDR3 runs to 12 residues. CDR3 DNA: TGTGCCAGTAGGTCGAGCAATCAGCCCCAGCATTTT. Translated, it gives CASRSSNQPQHF.